The entry that follows covers one T cell receptor (beta chain) sequence. These data belong to a study of blood T cell repertoires in COVID-19. The V segment lost 6 bases and the J segment 0 bases; nucleotides outside the gene matches: 2. This CDR3 is built from 14 residues. CDR1 and CDR2 from the germline V gene are SEHNR and FQNEAQ (reference sequence). Here immunoSEQ multiplex PCR was the method, and the copy in TCRdb shows in-frame clones only, minus some. The profile shows 100,000 or so clones, approximately 85% of them singletons. This chain joins TRBV7-9 and TRBJ2-1; TRBD2 aligns across 7 bases. Material for sequencing was peripheral blood. This clonotype originated in a human donor in a cohort sampled during active COVID-19. CDR3 nucleotide sequence: TGTGCCAGCAGGGGGAGGGTCTCCTACAATGAGCAGTTCTTC. Translating gives CASRGRVSYNEQFF.